This TCR beta chain comes out of a study of blood T cells in healthy people across ages. Study-wide results and limits: Long-lived and aged donors differed, with more naive CD4+ cells and higher diversity in the long-lived.

Russia was home to the donors, healthy Caucasian individuals aged roughly 6 to 95. Per sample, no less than 5 micrograms of total RNA were extracted. Germline assignment: CDR1 SGDLS and CDR2 YYNGEE. This CDR3 has 15 residues. This clonotype was recorded only once. As yet, its antigen is unknown. It may be a read error: a sequence one base away is much more abundant. With a J-beta primer mix and a sample-barcoded 5' primer, a second PCR ran about 6 to 11 cycles. TCRdb reprocessed the 5' RACE reads with MiXCR, giving one entry per CDR3 protein. The sample holds approximately 850,000 distinct CDR3 sequences, nearly 60% seen once.

The rearrangement links TRBV9 to TRBJ2-3; 7 bases line up with TRBD1. Material for sequencing was blood. The clonotype was recovered from a man in his thirties or forties in good health. DNA of the CDR3: TGTGCCTGCAGCCCTCGGACAGGAGGAGGCGATACGCAGTATTTT. This codes for CACSPRTGGGDTQYF.